This T cell receptor beta chain was observed in a study of T cell changes during pregnancy in multiple sclerosis. TCRdb's copy holds only in-frame clones and misses some; the assay was immunoSEQ multiplex PCR. The table has 60,000 to 95,000 clones, around 90% seen once. The CDR3 is 16 amino acids. V gave up 2 bases and J gave up 7 bases, with 17 bases separating them. The V gene's germline CDR1 is SNHLY and CDR2 FYNNEI. This clonotype was sampled from a female donor with multiple sclerosis, enrolled in a pregnancy study. The V call is TRBV2, the J call TRBJ2-2; D might be TRBD1 (6 bases). The sample was CD4+ T cells from peripheral blood mononuclear cells, taken before pregnancy. For the CDR3, the DNA is TGTGCCAGCAGTGAACAGGGGAAGGCGGGTAGCGGGGAGCTGTTTTTT. Its protein is CASSEQGKAGSGELFF. Full variable domain (remainder filled in from reference TRBV2 and TRBJ2-2): EPEVTQTPSHQVTQMGQEVILRCVPISNHLYFYWYRQILGQKVEFLVSFYNNEISEKSEIFDDQFSVERPDGSNFTLKIRSTKLEDSAMYFCASSEQGKAGSGELFFGEGSRLTVL.